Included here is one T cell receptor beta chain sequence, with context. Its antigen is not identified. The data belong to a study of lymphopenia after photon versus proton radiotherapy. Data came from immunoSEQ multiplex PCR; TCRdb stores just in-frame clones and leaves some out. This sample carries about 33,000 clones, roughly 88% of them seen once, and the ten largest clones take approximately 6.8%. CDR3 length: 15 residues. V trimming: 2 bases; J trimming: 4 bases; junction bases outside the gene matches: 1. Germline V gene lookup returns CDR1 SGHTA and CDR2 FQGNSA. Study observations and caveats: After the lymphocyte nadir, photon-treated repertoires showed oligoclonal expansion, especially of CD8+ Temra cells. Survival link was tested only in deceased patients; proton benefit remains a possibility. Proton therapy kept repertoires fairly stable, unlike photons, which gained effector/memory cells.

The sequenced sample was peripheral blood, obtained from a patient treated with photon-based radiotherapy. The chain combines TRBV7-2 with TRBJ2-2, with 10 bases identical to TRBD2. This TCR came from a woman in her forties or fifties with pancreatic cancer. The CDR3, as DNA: TGTGCCAGCAGCTTAAGCGGGAGGGCCACCGGGGAGCTGTTTTTT. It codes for CASSLSGRATGELFF.